This T cell receptor beta chain was identified during a study of human T cells and chemical hapten exposure. TCRdb reprocessed the RACE reads via MiXCR and lists one record per CDR3 protein. This table has more than 90,000 distinct CDR3 sequences, around 10% appearing once. Stated time point: patch test 2, 6 weeks after DPC sensitization. The treatment: therapeutic diphenylcyclopropenone sensitization with weekly scalp DPC. Unfractionated whole blood served as the source for total RNA extraction. This clonotype was detected a few times. The sequence came from a woman aged 40 to 50 with alopecia areata. Some clones in this sample may be carry-over from other donors' samples. This material consisted of whole blood, taken in connection with sensitization to the hapten diphenylcyclopropenone (DPC).

CDR3 in amino acids: CASSPGTGSLISGNTIYF. The CDR3 coding sequence is TGTGCCAGCAGCCCCGGGACAGGGTCCCTTATCTCTGGAAACACCATATATTTT. This chain links TRBV7-2 with TRBJ1-3; 9 nucleotides line up with TRBD1. CDR3 size: 18 residues. Germline lookup yields CDR1 SGHTA and CDR2 FQGNSA. Unmatched junction bases numbered 11, after V lost 5 bases and J lost 0 bases.